This entry lists 21 T cell receptor beta chains sequenced from one sample in a study of blood T cell repertoires in COVID-19. Using immunoSEQ multiplex PCR, the repertoire was profiled, and TCRdb retains in-frame clones only, with some absent. The top ten clones hold about 12% of a sample with under 250,000 clones, 65% to 90% of them seen once. The specimen was peripheral blood. The receptor source for this set is a human donor in a cohort sampled during active COVID-19.

This clone was recorded once. The rearrangement joins TRBV7-2 to TRBJ2-7; 7 bases line up with TRBD1. Germline V lookup: CDR1 SGHTA, CDR2 FQGNSA. CDR3 size: 14 residues. J was trimmed by 3 bases and V by 5 bases; bases with no gene match: 7. CDR3 protein: CASSPQTGIYEQYF. CDR3 nucleotide sequence: TGTGCCAGCAGCCCCCAGACAGGGATCTACGAGCAGTACTTC.

The CDR3 sequence: CASSPGRTDTQYF. As DNA, the CDR3 is TGTGCCAGCTCCCCCGGGAGAACAGATACGCAGTATTTT. The chain carries TRBV18 and TRBJ2-3, with a weak D call TRBD2 (6 bases). CDR1 is KGHSH and CDR2 is LQKENI in the germline V gene. This CDR3 contains 13 residues. V was trimmed by 6 bases and J by 3 bases, leaving 10 bases between them.

The V and J genes are TRBV7-2 and TRBJ1-6; TRBD1 aligns across 9 bases. Germline CDR1 SGHTA, CDR2 FQGNSA. The V and J ends lost 1 base and 10 bases, in that order; junction bases with no gene match: 5. The CDR3 extends over 15 amino acids. The CDR3 nucleotides read TGTGCCAGCAGCTTAGGGACAGGGGTAAGATCACCCCTCCACTTT. Encoded protein: CASSLGTGVRSPLHF.

As regards this clone: This sequence may be a read error, since a much larger clone differs from it by one base. The sample carries other DNA sequences with the same CDR3. The chain links TRBV11-2 to TRBJ2-3; 8 bases fit TRBD1. This CDR3 region has 15 residues. V lost 1 base, J lost 4 bases, and 4 bases stayed unmatched. Per the germline V gene, CDR1 is SGHAT and CDR2 is FQNNGV. The CDR3 nucleotides are TGTGCCAGCAGCTTAGTGGGGGGACAGGCAGATACGCAGTATTTT. This translates into CASSLVGGQADTQYF.

J is TRBJ2-3 and V is TRBV5-1; 8 bases fit TRBD1. Germline V gives CDR1 SGHRS, CDR2 YFSETQ. This CDR3 is 14 amino acids long. Germline trimming cut 5 bases from V and 5 bases from J; bases unmatched to any gene: 7. This chain's CDR3 is CASRSGGLEDTQYF. CDR3 in DNA: TGCGCCAGCAGGTCAGGGGGCTTGGAAGATACGCAGTATTTT.

V and J are TRBV24-1 and TRBJ1-2; D remains unclear. Germline V gene lookup returns CDR1 KGHDR and CDR2 SFDVKD. The CDR3 runs 12 residues. V lost 3 bases, J lost 6 bases, and 7 bases lay in between. Here the CDR3 reads CATSDELDGYTF. Here the CDR3 DNA reads TGTGCCACCAGTGATGAGCTGGATGGCTACACCTTC.

This clone is a singleton in its sample. V gene TRBV5-1 combines with J gene TRBJ2-3; tentatively, D is TRBD1 (6 bases). Between the trimmed V and J ends, which lost 0 bases and 5 bases, there was a span of 10 bases. The CDR3 has 14 amino acids. Germline V gene lookup returns CDR1 SGHRS and CDR2 YFSETQ. CDR3 nucleotides: TGCGCCAGCAGCTTGGCTCAGGGGCAAGATACGCAGTATTTT. It is translated as CASSLAQGQDTQYF.

The chain joins TRBV7-9 to TRBJ2-7; weak D call: TRBD1 (5 bases). There are 15 residues in the CDR3. Germline loops: CDR1 SEHNR, CDR2 FQNEAQ (reference sequence). V was cut by 3 bases and J by 5 bases, with 17 bases left in between. This CDR3 reads CASSFDSRARHEQYF. CDR3 bases: TGTGCCAGCAGCTTCGACAGTCGAGCGCGCCACGAGCAGTACTTC.

This chain uses TRBV2 with TRBJ2-3, with D possibly matching TRBD1 (6 bases). The germline V gene has CDR1 SNHLY and CDR2 FYNNEI. This CDR3 has 13 amino acids. The V and J ends lost 5 bases and 9 bases respectively, with 15 bases between them. The CDR3: CASSKQEQGTQYF. The DNA of the CDR3 is TGTGCCAGCAGTAAACAAGAACAGGGCACGCAGTATTTT.

The chain has TRBV7-9 and TRBJ2-2, with 9 bases that match TRBD1. The germline V gene has CDR1 SEHNR and CDR2 FQNEAQ (reference sequence). The CDR3 covers 16 residues. Trimming cost V 3 bases and J 7 bases; bases outside gene matches: 9. This CDR3 is CASSFGQGPPYGELFF. The CDR3, as DNA: TGTGCCAGCAGCTTCGGACAGGGGCCCCCGTACGGGGAGCTGTTTTTT. Full variable domain (rest looked up from reference TRBV7-9 and TRBJ2-2): DTGVSQNPRHKITKRGQNVTFRCDPISEHNRLYWYRQTLGQGPEFLTYFQNEAQLEKSRLLSDRFSAERPKGSFSTLEIQRTEQGDSAMYLCASSFGQGPPYGELFFGEGSRLTVL.

This clone was seen a handful of times. The chain is built from TRBV15 and TRBJ1-2; 9 nucleotides agree with TRBD1. Germline values: CDR1 LNHNV, CDR2 YYDKDF (reference sequence). This CDR3 is 15 amino acids long. The V and J ends lost 2 bases and 4 bases, in that order; junction bases with no gene match: 5. This chain's CDR3 is CATSRRTGETYGYTF. The CDR3 DNA is TGTGCCACCAGCAGACGGACAGGGGAAACCTATGGCTACACCTTC.

This CDR3 is CASSKGQVQETQYF. As DNA, the CDR3 is TGTGCCAGTAGTAAGGGGCAAGTCCAAGAGACCCAGTACTTC. The rearrangement joins TRBV19 to TRBJ2-5; a possible D gene is TRBD1 (5 bases). Germline CDR1 and CDR2: LNHDA and SQIVND (reference sequence). The CDR3 spans 14 residues. Deletions cut 4 bases from V and 1 base from J, with 10 bases between.

In nucleotides, the CDR3 is TGTGCCAGCTCACCGGCGGGACAGCGACAAGAGACCCAGTACTTC. It yields the protein CASSPAGQRQETQYF. The chain employs TRBV18 and TRBJ2-5, with D possibly matching TRBD1 (7 bases). The V gene's germline CDR1 is KGHSH and CDR2 LQKENI. Trimming stripped 3 bases from V and 2 bases from J, with 13 bases between. This CDR3 is built from 15 residues.

The chain links TRBV28 to TRBJ2-3, with 9 bases lining up with TRBD2. CDR3 size: 16 residues. CDR1 MDHEN and CDR2 SYDVKM come from the germline V gene. V lost 7 bases to trimming and J lost 6 bases; unmatched junction nucleotides: 14. DNA for the CDR3: TGTGCCAGCACCCCTTTAGCGGGAGCAGGTGGCGATACGCAGTATTTT. Encoded protein: CASTPLAGAGGDTQYF.

This clone was observed once. This chain connects TRBV5-1 to TRBJ2-7, with D possibly being TRBD1 (8 bases). CDR3 length: 14 residues. The ends were cut back, 0 bases at V and 7 bases at J, with 14 bases in the middle. CDR1 and CDR2 (germline): SGHRS, YFSETQ. CDR3 bases: TGCGCCAGCAGCTTGGATGGACAGGGAGGGGAGCAGTACTTC. This encodes CASSLDGQGGEQYF. Variable domain in full (rest from reference TRBV5-1 and TRBJ2-7): KAGVTQTPRYLIKTRGQQVTLSCSPISGHRSVSWYQQTPGQGLQFLFEYFSETQRNKGNFPGRFSGRQFSNSRSEMNVSTLELGDSALYLCASSLDGQGGEQYFGPGTRLTVT.

The chain is built from TRBV28 and TRBJ1-2, with 9 bases aligning to TRBD1. CDR3 length equals 16 residues. Germline CDR1 is MDHEN and CDR2 is SYDVKM. The V segment lost 2 bases and the J segment 8 bases; nucleotides outside the gene matches: 12. As DNA, the CDR3 is TGTGCCAGCAGTTTAGTCACACCGGGACAGGGACGGGGCTACACCTTC. This gives the protein CASSLVTPGQGRGYTF.

This sequence joins TRBV27 and TRBJ2-1; 8 positions match TRBD1. The CDR3 covers 16 residues. Trimming took 6 bases from V and 4 from J; bases not matched to a gene: 11. Looked up from germline, CDR1 is MNHEY and CDR2 is SMNVEV (reference sequence). The DNA for the CDR3 is TGTGCCAGCAGCTTGACCCCGGGACAGGCTTACAATGAGCAGTTCTTC. It is translated as CASSLTPGQAYNEQFF.

The gene calls are TRBV10-3 and TRBJ2-4; 10 nucleotides match TRBD2. Germline values: CDR1 ENHRY, CDR2 SYGVKD. V was pared by 0 bases and J by 0 bases, with 11 bases of the junction left unmatched. CDR3 length: 20 residues. CDR3 in amino acids: CAISESRSSGSPLAKNIQYF. The CDR3 DNA is TGTGCCATCAGTGAGTCGAGGTCTAGCGGGAGCCCCTTAGCCAAAAACATTCAGTACTTC.

The chain has TRBV27 and TRBJ2-7; D gene uncertain. In germline, CDR1 is MNHEY, CDR2 SMNVEV (reference sequence). V lost 3 bases, J lost 3 bases, and 18 bases lay in between. This CDR3 is 16 amino acids long. The CDR3: CASSFEPPRNIYEQYF. DNA of the CDR3: TGTGCCAGCAGTTTTGAGCCCCCGCGGAACATCTACGAGCAGTACTTC.

The rearrangement joins TRBV18 to TRBJ1-5; possible D gene TRBD1, 5 bases. CDR1 and CDR2 (germline): KGHSH, LQKENI. V was clipped by 10 bases and J by 6 bases, with 16 bases between them. This CDR3 has 13 amino acids. The CDR3: CATSRDRSQPQHF. CDR3 in DNA: TGTGCCACCTCCAGGGATCGAAGTCAGCCCCAGCATTTT.

The chain recombines TRBV10-3 with TRBJ1-6; possibly TRBD1 for D (5 bases). CDR1 and CDR2 (germline): ENHRY, SYGVKD. The V and J ends lost 2 bases and 7 bases respectively, with 9 bases between them. The CDR3 has 14 amino acids. The CDR3 nucleotides read TGTGCCATCAGTGAGGAACCAGGGAATTCACCCCTCCACTTT. Translating gives CAISEEPGNSPLHF.